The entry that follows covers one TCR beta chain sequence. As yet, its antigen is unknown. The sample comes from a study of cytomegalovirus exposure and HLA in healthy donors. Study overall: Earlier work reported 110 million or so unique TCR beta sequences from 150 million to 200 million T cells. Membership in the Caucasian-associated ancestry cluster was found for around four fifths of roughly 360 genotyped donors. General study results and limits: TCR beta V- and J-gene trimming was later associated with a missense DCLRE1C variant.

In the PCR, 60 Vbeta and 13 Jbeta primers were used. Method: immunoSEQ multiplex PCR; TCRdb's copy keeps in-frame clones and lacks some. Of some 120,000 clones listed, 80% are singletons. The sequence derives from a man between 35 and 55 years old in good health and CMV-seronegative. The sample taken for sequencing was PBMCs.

The CDR3, as DNA: TGTGCCATCTCACAGGGAAGGAACACTGAAGCTTTCTTT. Protein sequence: CAISQGRNTEAFF. This chain links TRBV6-5 with TRBJ1-1; tentatively, D is TRBD1 (6 bases). Germline V gene data show CDR1 as MNHEY and CDR2 as SVGAGI. CDR3 length equals 13 residues. V was cut by 10 bases and J by 1 base, with 13 bases left in between.